One sample yielded the 27 T cell receptor beta chains listed below, sequenced in a study of blood T cells in healthy people across ages. For the second PCR, which ran for roughly 6 to 12 cycles, a sample-barcoded 5' primer and a J-beta primer mix were used. TCRdb redid the calling of the 5' RACE reads with MiXCR, one entry per CDR3 protein. Of roughly 700,000 distinct CDR3 sequences in the sample, 20% to 30% were seen once. This sample was also put to use in a study of T cells of mothers and their children.

The sample taken for sequencing was blood. Every receptor here comes from a boy aged 10-17 years in good health.

This clonotype was recorded a few times. V and J are TRBV7-2 and TRBJ2-7, with 14 bases aligning to TRBD2. The CDR3 sequence is 18 residues long. J lost 1 base, V lost 1 base, and 6 bases had no gene match. Germline CDR1 SGHTA, CDR2 FQGNSA. CDR3 protein: CASSLGLAGGPQSYEQYF. The CDR3, as DNA: TGTGCCAGCAGCTTAGGACTAGCGGGAGGGCCCCAGTCCTACGAGCAGTACTTC. Full variable domain (rest looked up from reference TRBV7-2 and TRBJ2-7): GAGVSQSPSNKVTEKGKDVELRCDPISGHTALYWYRQSLGQGLEFLIYFQGNSAPDKSGLPSDRFSAERTGGSVSTLTIQRTQQEDSAVYLCASSLGLAGGPQSYEQYFGPGTRLTVT.

The chain is built from TRBV6-5 and TRBJ1-4, with 7 bases aligning to TRBD1. The CDR3 covers 14 residues. The V segment lost 6 bases and the J segment 8 bases; nucleotides outside the gene matches: 9. CDR1 is MNHEY and CDR2 is SVGAGI in the germline V gene. Here the CDR3 reads CASRGTGTVEKLFF. The CDR3 DNA follows: TGTGCCAGCAGAGGTACCGGGACAGTCGAAAAACTGTTTTTT.

This clonotype was detected only a few times. The rearrangement links TRBV28 to TRBJ1-2; no clear D. Germline loops: CDR1 MDHEN, CDR2 SYDVKM. This CDR3 spans 12 amino acids. Trimming cost V 3 bases and J 7 bases, with 9 bases left between them. CDR3 DNA sequence: TGTGCCAGCAGTTTTAAGGGAAGTGGCTACACCTTC. Translated, it gives CASSFKGSGYTF.

As regards this clonotype: Just one base apart from a much larger clone, this may be a read error. The chain recombines TRBV7-9 with TRBJ2-5; D is ambiguous. CDR3 length: 12 amino acids. Germline values: CDR1 SEHNR, CDR2 FQNEAQ (reference sequence). CDR3 in DNA: TGTGCCGGCAGCTTATCGATCGAGACCCAGTACTTC. Protein: CAGSLSIETQYF.

This clonotype was observed a handful of times. Given a much more abundant clone one base away, this may be a read error. V and J are TRBV27 and TRBJ2-7; 7 positions match TRBD1. Unmatched junction bases numbered 3, after V lost 2 bases and J lost 5 bases. CDR3 length: 13 residues. Germline CDR1 is MNHEY and CDR2 is SMNVEV (reference sequence). The CDR3, as DNA: TGTGCCAGCAGTTTAGGGACAGCCCACGAGCAGTACTTC. Residues: CASSLGTAHEQYF.

V gene TRBV28 combines with J gene TRBJ1-4, with TRBD1 matching over 9 bases. The CDR3 runs 16 residues. Per the germline V gene, CDR1 is MDHEN and CDR2 is SYDVKM. The V segment lost 9 bases and the J segment 4 bases; nucleotides outside the gene matches: 12. CDR3 sequence (DNA): TGTGCCAGTCAAGGCGGGACAGGGTATATTAATGAAAAACTGTTTTTT. Amino acid sequence: CASQGGTGYINEKLFF.

This clonotype has more than one count but fewer than ten. The rearrangement uses TRBV11-2 and TRBJ2-7, with D tentatively TRBD1 (5 bases). The CDR3 has 14 residues. Per the germline V gene, CDR1 is SGHAT and CDR2 is FQNNGV. V was clipped by 6 bases and J by 2 bases, with 14 bases between them. CDR3 protein: CASSISADTYEQYF. In DNA, the CDR3 is TGTGCCAGCAGTATCTCGGCGGACACCTACGAGCAGTACTTC.

The rearrangement links TRBV15 to TRBJ2-3, with 7 bases that match TRBD2. This CDR3 is built from 16 residues. CDR1 LNHNV and CDR2 YYDKDF come from the germline V gene (reference sequence). Germline trimming cut 0 bases from V and 3 bases from J; bases unmatched to any gene: 6. The CDR3 coding sequence is TGTGCCACCAGCAGAGATAGTGGCGGGAGAACAGATACGCAGTATTTT. Translation gives CATSRDSGGRTDTQYF.

This clonotype was observed a handful of times. The chain recombines TRBV3-1 with TRBJ2-7, with D possibly matching TRBD1 (6 bases). V dropped 0 bases and J dropped 6 bases, with 12 bases sitting between them. This CDR3 contains 14 residues. Looked up from germline, CDR1 is LGHDT and CDR2 is YNNKEL (reference sequence). CDR3 in amino acids: CASSQERGMVEQYF. DNA for the CDR3: TGTGCCAGCAGCCAAGAAAGGGGGATGGTCGAGCAGTACTTC.

There are a few counts of this clonotype. The V gene is TRBV6-6, the J gene TRBJ2-5, with 12 bases fitting TRBD2. V shed 6 bases and J 5 bases; nucleotides not matched to a gene: 7. Germline V gives CDR1 MNHNY, CDR2 SVGAGI (reference sequence). The CDR3 covers 15 residues. CDR3 sequence reads: CASSTGTSGWETQYF. The CDR3 DNA reads as TGTGCCAGCAGCACAGGGACTAGCGGGTGGGAGACCCAGTACTTC.

This chain uses TRBV7-3 with TRBJ2-1, with 8 bases aligning to TRBD1. The germline gives CDR1 SGHTA, CDR2 FQGTGA. The CDR3 sequence is 13 residues long. After removal of 4 bases from V and 9 bases from J, the junction contained 5 bases not matched to a gene. CDR3 bases: TGTGCCAGCAGCTCAGGACAGGGCACTGAGCAGTTCTTC. It translates to CASSSGQGTEQFF.

This clonotype was counted only a few times. The J gene is TRBJ2-3, the V gene TRBV7-3, with 9 nucleotides matching TRBD2. Germline V gene lookup returns CDR1 SGHTA and CDR2 FQGTGA. The ends lost 6 bases at V and 2 bases at J; junction bases unmatched: 6. The CDR3 loop spans 15 amino acids. CDR3 sequence (DNA): TGTGCCAGCAGTTCTAGCGGGGCCTACACAGATACGCAGTATTTT. Encoded protein: CASSSSGAYTDTQYF.

The sample holds a few counts of this clonotype. The rearrangement joins TRBV6-2 or TRBV6-3 to TRBJ2-2, with TRBD2 as a possible D gene (6 bases). The V gene's germline CDR1 is MNHEY and CDR2 SVGEGT. Trimming removed 8 bases at V and 0 bases at J, with 10 bases between. CDR3 size: 14 residues. The chain's CDR3 is CASDWGANTGELFF. CDR3 sequence (DNA): TGTGCCAGCGACTGGGGGGCGAACACCGGGGAGCTGTTTTTT.

V gene TRBV6-5 combines with J gene TRBJ2-1, with D unresolved. The CDR3 is 16 residues long. Germline-derived CDR1 and CDR2 are MNHEY and SVGAGI. The ends were cut back, 0 bases at V and 0 bases at J, with 9 bases in the middle. The CDR3 loop reads CASSYSTWDSYNEQFF. The CDR3 region has the DNA TGTGCCAGCAGTTACTCCACTTGGGACTCCTACAATGAGCAGTTCTTC.

This chain connects TRBV4-1 to TRBJ2-5; 8 positions match TRBD2. Trimming at V came to 2 bases and at J to 1 base, leaving 12 bases not matched to a gene. Germline-derived CDR1 and CDR2 are MGHRA and YSYEKL. The CDR3 length is 18 residues. The CDR3 nucleotides read TGCGCCAGCAGCCAACTTGGTTTCGTGAGCGGGGGCCAAGAGACCCAGTACTTC. Amino acids: CASSQLGFVSGGQETQYF.

The genes are TRBV6-2 or TRBV6-3 and TRBJ1-2; D remains ambiguous. V was cut by 2 bases and J by 4 bases, with 14 bases left in between. The CDR3 has 15 residues. From germline, CDR1 is MNHEY and CDR2 SVGEGT. The CDR3 DNA reads TGTGCCAGCAGTTACCCTAGCCAGGTGCGCTATGGCTACACCTTC. It is translated as CASSYPSQVRYGYTF.

This clonotype was observed a few times. V usage is TRBV6-1 and J usage is TRBJ2-5, with D unclear. The J call may be wrong; the DNA end is better matched by TRBJ2-7. In germline, CDR1 is MNHNS, CDR2 SASEGT. This CDR3 is built from 12 residues. CDR3 residues: CASRGSPFEQYF. The CDR3 DNA is TGTGCCAGCAGAGGGTCCCCTTTCGAGCAGTACTTC.

This clonotype was seen a handful of times. The chain combines TRBV23-1 with TRBJ2-2, with D unresolved. TRBV23-1 is assigned to the ORF class and has an uncertain function. Between the trimmed V and J ends, which lost 5 bases and 0 bases, there was a span of 10 bases. This CDR3 spans 15 amino acids. CDR3 region: CASSYDNANTGELFF. The CDR3 DNA reads TGCGCCAGCAGTTATGACAACGCGAACACCGGGGAGCTGTTTTTT.

In its sample, this clonotype was seen many times. This rearrangement joins TRBV9 to TRBJ2-7; D gene uncertain. CDR1 is SGDLS and CDR2 is YYNGEE in the germline V gene. V lost 3 bases to trimming and J lost 6 bases, with 10 bases between them. This CDR3 spans 12 amino acids. CDR3 DNA: TGTGCCAGCAGCGGGTTGCTGGGCGAGCAGTACTTC. This codes for CASSGLLGEQYF.

This clonotype was seen more than once but under ten times. This chain connects TRBV12-3 or TRBV12-4 to TRBJ1-5, with TRBD1 matching 9 bases. The CDR3 runs 14 residues. The V segment lost 3 bases and the J segment 6 bases; nucleotides outside the gene matches: 3. The CDR3 reads CASSFGQGPQPQHF. CDR3 DNA sequence: TGTGCCAGCAGTTTCGGACAGGGGCCTCAGCCCCAGCATTTT.

The chain carries TRBV7-2 and TRBJ2-5; 12 bases are shared with TRBD2. V trimming: 2 bases; J trimming: 5 bases; junction bases outside the gene matches: 15. The germline V gene encodes CDR1 SGHTA and CDR2 FQGNSA. The CDR3 contains 19 residues. CDR3 residues: CASSLSPRLAGGPWETQYF. CDR3 coding DNA: TGTGCCAGCAGCTTATCTCCCCGTCTAGCGGGGGGGCCGTGGGAGACCCAGTACTTC.

V and J are TRBV12-5 and TRBJ2-7; 7 bases fit TRBD1. Looked up from germline, CDR1 is LGHNT and CDR2 is FRNRAP. The CDR3 has 13 residues. V shed 8 bases and J 5 bases; nucleotides not matched to a gene: 9. The CDR3 protein is CASSWTGGDEQYF. The CDR3, as DNA: TGTGCTAGTTCCTGGACAGGTGGGGACGAGCAGTACTTC.

This chain joins TRBV7-3 and TRBJ2-1, with 12 bases matching TRBD2. CDR1 is SGHTA, CDR2 FQGTGA, per germline. J gave up 8 bases and V 4 bases, and 3 bases lay outside the gene matches. The CDR3 contains 14 residues. CDR3: CASSSSGGADEQFF. The CDR3 DNA reads TGTGCCAGCAGCTCTAGCGGGGGGGCCGATGAGCAGTTCTTC.

This clonotype turned up a few times. The chain is built from TRBV14 and TRBJ2-3, with 7 bases aligning to TRBD2. Per the germline V gene, CDR1 is SGHDN and CDR2 is FVKESK. This CDR3 comprises 16 residues. V shed 2 bases, J shed 4 bases, and the junction held 9 bases outside the gene matches. CDR3: CASSQIRRERADTQYF. Written as DNA, the CDR3 is TGTGCCAGCAGCCAAATTAGGCGGGAGCGGGCAGATACGCAGTATTTT.

The table lists this clonotype with a few counts. V usage is TRBV7-2 and J usage is TRBJ2-5; D possibly corresponds to TRBD1 (5 bases). Trimming left V 6 bases short and J 1 base short, with 15 bases between. Germline V gene data show CDR1 as SGHTA and CDR2 as FQGNSA. The CDR3 covers 15 residues. DNA for the CDR3: TGTGCCAGCAGAGCCCGACAGCCCCCCCAAGAGACCCAGTACTTC. Protein product: CASRARQPPQETQYF.

The chain couples TRBV4-1 to TRBJ2-7; 9 bases line up with TRBD2. Trimming took 1 base from V and 1 from J; bases not matched to a gene: 8. Germline V gene lookup returns CDR1 MGHRA and CDR2 YSYEKL. The CDR3 runs 17 residues. CDR3 amino acids: CASSQVAGGPSSYEQYF. The CDR3 coding sequence is TGCGCCAGCAGCCAAGTGGCGGGAGGGCCCTCGTCCTACGAGCAGTACTTC.

V usage is TRBV7-2 and J usage is TRBJ2-7; 9 bases match TRBD2. The J segment lost 0 bases and the V segment lost 5 bases, leaving 5 bases of the junction unmatched. The CDR3 has 15 amino acids. The V gene's germline CDR1 is SGHTA and CDR2 FQGNSA. Here the CDR3 DNA reads TGTGCCAGCAGCCGAGCGGGGGGAATCTCCTACGAGCAGTACGTC. Its protein is CASSRAGGISYEQYV.